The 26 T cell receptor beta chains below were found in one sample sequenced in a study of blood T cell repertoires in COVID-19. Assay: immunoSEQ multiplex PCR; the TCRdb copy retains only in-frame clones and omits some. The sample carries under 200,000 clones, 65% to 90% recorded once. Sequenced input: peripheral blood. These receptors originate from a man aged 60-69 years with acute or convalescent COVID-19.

Here the CDR3 reads CASSLIPGGPDNEQFF. The CDR3 coding sequence is TGCGCCAGCAGCTTAATCCCGGGAGGGCCTGACAATGAGCAGTTCTTC. This chain connects TRBV5-1 to TRBJ2-1; TRBD2 matches 8 bases. V trimming: 2 bases; J trimming: 5 bases; junction bases outside the gene matches: 9. Germline CDR1 is SGHRS and CDR2 is YFSETQ. CDR3 length: 16 residues.

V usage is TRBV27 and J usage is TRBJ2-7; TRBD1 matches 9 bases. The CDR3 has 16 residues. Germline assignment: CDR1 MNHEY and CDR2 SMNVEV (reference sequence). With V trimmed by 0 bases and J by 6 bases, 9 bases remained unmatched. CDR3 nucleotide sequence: TGTGCCAGCAGTTTATCCCACAGGGGGCTAGCTATCGAGCAGTACTTC. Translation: CASSLSHRGLAIEQYF.

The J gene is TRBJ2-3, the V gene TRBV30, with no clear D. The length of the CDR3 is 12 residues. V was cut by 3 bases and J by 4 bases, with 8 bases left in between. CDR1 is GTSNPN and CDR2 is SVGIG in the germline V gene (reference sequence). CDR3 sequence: CAWRALSDTQYF. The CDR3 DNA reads TGTGCCTGGAGAGCCCTCTCAGATACGCAGTATTTT.

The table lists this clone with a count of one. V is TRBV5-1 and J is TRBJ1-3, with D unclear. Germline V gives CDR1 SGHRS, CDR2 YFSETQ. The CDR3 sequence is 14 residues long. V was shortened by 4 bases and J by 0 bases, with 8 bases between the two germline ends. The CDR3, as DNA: TGCGCCAGCAGCGGGCCTGACTCTGGAAACACCATATATTTT. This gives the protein CASSGPDSGNTIYF.

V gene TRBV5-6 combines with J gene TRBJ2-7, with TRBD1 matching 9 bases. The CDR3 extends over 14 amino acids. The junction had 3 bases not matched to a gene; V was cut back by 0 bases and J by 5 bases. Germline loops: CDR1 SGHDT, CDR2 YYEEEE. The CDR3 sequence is CASSLGQGVNEQYF. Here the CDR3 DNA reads TGTGCCAGCAGCTTGGGACAGGGGGTGAACGAGCAGTACTTC.

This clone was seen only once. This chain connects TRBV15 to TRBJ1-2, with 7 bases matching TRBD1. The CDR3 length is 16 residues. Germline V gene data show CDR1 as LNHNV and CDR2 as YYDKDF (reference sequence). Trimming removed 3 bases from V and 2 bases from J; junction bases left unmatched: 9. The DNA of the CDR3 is TGTGCCACCAGCAGGGACCCCGTGGGACAGAACTATGGCTACACCTTC. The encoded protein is CATSRDPVGQNYGYTF.

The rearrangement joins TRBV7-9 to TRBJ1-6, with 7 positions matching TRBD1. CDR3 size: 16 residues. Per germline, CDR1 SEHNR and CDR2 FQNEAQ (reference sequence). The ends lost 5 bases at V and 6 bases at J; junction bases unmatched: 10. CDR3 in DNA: TGTGCCAGCAGCGCTAAGGGACAGAGCGTTAATTCACCCCTCCACTTT. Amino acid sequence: CASSAKGQSVNSPLHF.

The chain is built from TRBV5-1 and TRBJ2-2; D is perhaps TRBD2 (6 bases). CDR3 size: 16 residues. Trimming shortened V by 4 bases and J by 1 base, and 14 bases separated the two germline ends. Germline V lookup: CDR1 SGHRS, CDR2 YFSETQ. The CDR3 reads CASSRKEGGNTGELFF. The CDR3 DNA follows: TGCGCCAGCAGCCGTAAAGAGGGAGGGAACACCGGGGAGCTGTTTTTT. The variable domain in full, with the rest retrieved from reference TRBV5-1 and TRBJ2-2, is KAGVTQTPRYLIKTRGQQVTLSCSPISGHRSVSWYQQTPGQGLQFLFEYFSETQRNKGNFPGRFSGRQFSNSRSEMNVSTLELGDSALYLCASSRKEGGNTGELFFGEGSRLTVL.

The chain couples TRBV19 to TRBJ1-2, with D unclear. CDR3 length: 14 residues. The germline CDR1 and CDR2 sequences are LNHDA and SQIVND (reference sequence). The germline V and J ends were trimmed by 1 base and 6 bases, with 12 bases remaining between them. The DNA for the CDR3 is TGTGCCAGTAGTATAGGGAGGGAGGTACATGGCTACACCTTC. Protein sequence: CASSIGREVHGYTF.

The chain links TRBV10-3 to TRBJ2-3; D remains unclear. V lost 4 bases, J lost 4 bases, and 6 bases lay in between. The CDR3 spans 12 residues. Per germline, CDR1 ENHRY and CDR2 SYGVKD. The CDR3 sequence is CAISGGADTQYF. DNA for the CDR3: TGTGCCATCAGTGGCGGTGCAGATACGCAGTATTTT.

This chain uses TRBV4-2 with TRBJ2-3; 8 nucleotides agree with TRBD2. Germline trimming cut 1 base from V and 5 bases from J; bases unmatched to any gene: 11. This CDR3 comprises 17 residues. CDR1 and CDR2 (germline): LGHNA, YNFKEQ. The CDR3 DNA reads TGTGCCAGCAGCCAAGGTCGAGCGGGAGTATTTGAAGATACGCAGTATTTT. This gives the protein CASSQGRAGVFEDTQYF.

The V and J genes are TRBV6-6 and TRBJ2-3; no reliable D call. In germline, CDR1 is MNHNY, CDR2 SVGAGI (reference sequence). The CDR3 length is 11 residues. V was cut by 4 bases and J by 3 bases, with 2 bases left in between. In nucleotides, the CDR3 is TGTGCCAGCAGTTCAACAGATACGCAGTATTTT. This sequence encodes CASSSTDTQYF.

The CDR3 region has the DNA TGTGCCAGCACCCGACAGGGTGGTACTGAAGCTTTCTTT. This translates into CASTRQGGTEAFF. This chain links TRBV28 with TRBJ1-1, with 7 bases matching TRBD1. Germline CDR1 is MDHEN and CDR2 is SYDVKM. V was clipped by 7 bases and J by 5 bases; unmatched bases: 7. This CDR3 is 13 amino acids long.

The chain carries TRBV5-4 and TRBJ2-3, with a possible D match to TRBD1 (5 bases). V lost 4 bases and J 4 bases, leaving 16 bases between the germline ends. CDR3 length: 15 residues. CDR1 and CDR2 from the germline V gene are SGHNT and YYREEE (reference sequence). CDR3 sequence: CASSPRAQSADTQYF. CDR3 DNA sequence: TGTGCCAGCAGCCCCAGGGCGCAATCGGCAGATACGCAGTATTTT. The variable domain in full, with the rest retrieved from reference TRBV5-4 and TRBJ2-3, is ETGVTQSPTHLIKTRGQQVTLRCSSQSGHNTVSWYQQALGQGPQFIFQYYREEENGRGNFPPRFSGLQFPNYSSELNVNALELDDSALYLCASSPRAQSADTQYFGPGTRLTVL.

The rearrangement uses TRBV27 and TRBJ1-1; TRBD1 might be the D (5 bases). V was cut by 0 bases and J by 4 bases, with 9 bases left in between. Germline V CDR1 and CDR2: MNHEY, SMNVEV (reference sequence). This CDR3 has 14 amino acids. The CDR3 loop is CASSLSAGRTEAFF. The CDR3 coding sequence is TGTGCCAGCAGTTTATCGGCAGGGCGCACTGAAGCTTTCTTT.

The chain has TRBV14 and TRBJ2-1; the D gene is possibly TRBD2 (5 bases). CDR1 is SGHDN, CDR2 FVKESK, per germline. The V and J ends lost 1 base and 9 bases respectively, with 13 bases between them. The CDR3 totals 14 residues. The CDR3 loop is CASSQGWLEGEQFF. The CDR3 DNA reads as TGTGCCAGCAGCCAAGGATGGCTAGAGGGTGAGCAGTTCTTC.

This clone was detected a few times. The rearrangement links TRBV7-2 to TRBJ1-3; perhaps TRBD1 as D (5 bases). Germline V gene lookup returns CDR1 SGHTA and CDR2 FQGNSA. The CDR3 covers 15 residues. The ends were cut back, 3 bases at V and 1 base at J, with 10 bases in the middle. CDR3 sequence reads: CASSFGTGSGNTIYF. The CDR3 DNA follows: TGTGCCAGCAGCTTCGGCACAGGATCTGGAAACACCATATATTTT.

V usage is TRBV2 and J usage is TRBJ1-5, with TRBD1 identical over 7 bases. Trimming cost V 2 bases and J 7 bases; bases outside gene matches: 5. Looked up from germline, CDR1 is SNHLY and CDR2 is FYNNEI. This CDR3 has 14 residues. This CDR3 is CASSERQGRQPQHF. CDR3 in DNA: TGTGCCAGCAGTGAACGACAGGGAAGGCAGCCCCAGCATTTT.

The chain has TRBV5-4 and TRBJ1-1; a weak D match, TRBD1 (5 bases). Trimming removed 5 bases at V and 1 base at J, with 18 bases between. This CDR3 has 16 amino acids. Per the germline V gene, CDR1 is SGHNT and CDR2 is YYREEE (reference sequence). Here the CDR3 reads CASRPGGRSGNTEAFF. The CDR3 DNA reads TGTGCCAGCAGACCCGGGGGTCGGTCGGGGAACACTGAAGCTTTCTTT.

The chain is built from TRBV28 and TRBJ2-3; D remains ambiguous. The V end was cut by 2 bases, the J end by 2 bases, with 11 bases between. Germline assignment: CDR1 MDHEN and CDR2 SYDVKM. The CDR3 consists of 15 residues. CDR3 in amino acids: CASSLAPELTDTQYF. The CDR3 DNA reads TGTGCCAGCAGTTTAGCTCCGGAGCTCACAGATACGCAGTATTTT.

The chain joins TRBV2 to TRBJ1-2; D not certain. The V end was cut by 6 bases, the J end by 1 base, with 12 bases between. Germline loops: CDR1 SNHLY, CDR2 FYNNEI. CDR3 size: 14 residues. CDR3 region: CASSAGSRNYGYTF. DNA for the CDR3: TGTGCCAGCAGCGCCGGGTCCCGTAACTATGGCTACACCTTC. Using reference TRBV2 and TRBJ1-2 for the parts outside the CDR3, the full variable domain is EPEVTQTPSHQVTQMGQEVILRCVPISNHLYFYWYRQILGQKVEFLVSFYNNEISEKSEIFDDQFSVERPDGSNFTLKIRSTKLEDSAMYFCASSAGSRNYGYTFGSGTRLTVV.

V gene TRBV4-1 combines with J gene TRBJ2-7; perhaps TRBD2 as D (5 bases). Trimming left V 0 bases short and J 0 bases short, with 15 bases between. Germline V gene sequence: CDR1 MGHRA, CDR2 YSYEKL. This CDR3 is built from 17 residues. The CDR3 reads CASSQDRRAASSYEQYF. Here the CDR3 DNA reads TGCGCCAGCAGCCAAGATAGGCGGGCTGCGAGCTCCTACGAGCAGTACTTC.

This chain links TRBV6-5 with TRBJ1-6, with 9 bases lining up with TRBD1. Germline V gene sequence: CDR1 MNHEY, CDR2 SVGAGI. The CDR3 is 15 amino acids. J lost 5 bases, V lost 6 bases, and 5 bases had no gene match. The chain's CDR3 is CASRRTGADNSPLHF. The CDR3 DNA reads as TGTGCCAGCAGACGGACAGGGGCAGATAATTCACCCCTCCACTTT.

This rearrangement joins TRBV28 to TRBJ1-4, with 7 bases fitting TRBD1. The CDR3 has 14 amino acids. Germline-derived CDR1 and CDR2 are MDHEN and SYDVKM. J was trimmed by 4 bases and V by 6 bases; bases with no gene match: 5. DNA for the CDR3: TGTGCCAGCAGCCAGGGGGGAGGTAATGAAAAACTGTTTTTT. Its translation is CASSQGGGNEKLFF.

This CDR3 is CASSPSLWTSGRNEQFF. The DNA of the CDR3 is TGTGCCAGCAGCCCGTCCCTCTGGACTAGCGGGAGGAATGAGCAGTTCTTC. The V call is TRBV11-3, the J call TRBJ2-1; 14 bases map to TRBD2. The germline CDR1 and CDR2 sequences are SGHNT and YENEEA. Trimming at V came to 5 bases and at J to 7 bases, leaving 10 bases not matched to a gene. The CDR3 totals 17 residues.

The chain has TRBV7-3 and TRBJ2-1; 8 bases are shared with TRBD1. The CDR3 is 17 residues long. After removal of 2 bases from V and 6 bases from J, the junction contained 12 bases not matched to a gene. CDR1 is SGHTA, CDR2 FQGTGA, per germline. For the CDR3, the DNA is TGTGCCAGCAGCTTACTCCCACCGGGACAGGCCTTCAATGAGCAGTTCTTC. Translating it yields CASSLLPPGQAFNEQFF.